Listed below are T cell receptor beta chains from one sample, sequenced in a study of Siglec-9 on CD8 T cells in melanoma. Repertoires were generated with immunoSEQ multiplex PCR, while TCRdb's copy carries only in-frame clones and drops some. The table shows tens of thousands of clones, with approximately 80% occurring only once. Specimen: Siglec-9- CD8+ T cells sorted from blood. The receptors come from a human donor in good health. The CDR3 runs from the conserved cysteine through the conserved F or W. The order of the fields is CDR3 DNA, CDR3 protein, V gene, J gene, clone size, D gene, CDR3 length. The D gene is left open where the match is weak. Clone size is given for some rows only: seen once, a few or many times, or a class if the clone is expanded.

CDR3nt: TGTGCTAGTGGTTTTGGATATACGCAGTATTTT
CDR3aa: CASGFGYTQYF
v_gene: TRBV12-5
j_gene: TRBJ2-3
abundance: -
d_gene: -
len: 11

CDR3nt: TGCGCCAGCAGCCAAGGACAGGGGCCTTATCAGCCCCAGCATTTT
CDR3aa: CASSQGQGPYQPQHF
v_gene: TRBV4-1
j_gene: TRBJ1-5
abundance: -
d_gene: TRBD1
len: 15

CDR3nt: TGTGCCAGCAGTTTTAAGGGGCCTAATGAAAAACTGTTTTTT
CDR3aa: CASSFKGPNEKLFF
v_gene: TRBV27
j_gene: TRBJ1-4
abundance: -
d_gene: -
len: 14

CDR3nt: TGTGCCAGCAGTAGGGACAGCGGGGTCAATCAGCCCCAGCATTTT
CDR3aa: CASSRDSGVNQPQHF
v_gene: TRBV2
j_gene: TRBJ1-5
abundance: -
d_gene: TRBD1
len: 15

CDR3nt: TGTGCCAGCAGTGCCTGGACAGGGGGAGCAGATACGCAGTATTTT
CDR3aa: CASSAWTGGADTQYF
v_gene: TRBV6-1
j_gene: TRBJ2-3
abundance: -
d_gene: TRBD1
len: 15

CDR3nt: TGTGCCAGCAGTTCAGATACGCAGTATTTT
CDR3aa: CASSSDTQYF
v_gene: TRBV25-1
j_gene: TRBJ2-3
abundance: once
d_gene: -
len: 10

CDR3nt: TGTGCCAGCAGCTTATTGAACACCGGGGAGCTGTTTTTT
CDR3aa: CASSLLNTGELFF
v_gene: TRBV11-2
j_gene: TRBJ2-2
abundance: once
d_gene: -
len: 13

CDR3nt: TGTGCCAGTACCCCGGGACTAGCGGGAGGTAGCTATGAGCAGTTCTTC
CDR3aa: CASTPGLAGGSYEQFF
v_gene: TRBV19
j_gene: TRBJ2-1
abundance: -
d_gene: TRBD2
len: 16

CDR3nt: TGCGCCAGCAGCTCGGGGGGCGGACGACCTACCTACGAGCAGTACTTC
CDR3aa: CASSSGGGRPTYEQYF
v_gene: TRBV23-1
j_gene: TRBJ2-7
abundance: -
d_gene: -
len: 16

CDR3nt: TGTGCCAACCGATCAAGCACAGATACGCAGTATTTT
CDR3aa: CANRSSTDTQYF
v_gene: TRBV2
j_gene: TRBJ2-3
abundance: -
d_gene: -
len: 12

CDR3nt: TGTGCCAGCAGCTTGTTTGGGAGTTTCTATGGCTACACCTTC
CDR3aa: CASSLFGSFYGYTF
v_gene: TRBV5-4
j_gene: TRBJ1-2
abundance: -
d_gene: -
len: 14

CDR3nt: TGTGCCAGCAGATCCGACAGTGATGAAAAACTGTTTTTT
CDR3aa: CASRSDSDEKLFF
v_gene: TRBV7-9
j_gene: TRBJ1-4
abundance: -
d_gene: -
len: 13

CDR3nt: TGCAGCATTGAGATCCCATCCTACAATGAGCAGTTCTTC
CDR3aa: CSIEIPSYNEQFF
v_gene: TRBV29-1
j_gene: TRBJ2-1
abundance: -
d_gene: -
len: 13

CDR3nt: TGTGCCAGCAGCTTATTTACGGTCCCGGGGAACACCATATATTTT
CDR3aa: CASSLFTVPGNTIYF
v_gene: TRBV11-2
j_gene: TRBJ1-3
abundance: -
d_gene: -
len: 15